This TCR beta chain comes out of a study of OX40 agonist ivuxolimab in advanced cancers. TCRdb keeps only in-frame clones here, not all; method: immunoSEQ multiplex PCR. This sample has some 19,000 clones; more than 75% occur once, and the top ten carry around a third. The sample in question was CD4+ or CD8+ T cells sorted from blood, obtained in a trial of the OX40 agonist ivuxolimab. The TCR comes from an adult with an advanced solid tumor such as melanoma, head and neck, liver or kidney cancer.

CDR3 protein: CASSQVVAGGTGANVLTF. The CDR3 nucleotides are TGCGCCAGCAGCCAAGTCGTCGCGGGAGGTACTGGGGCCAACGTCCTGACTTTC. V and J are TRBV4-1 and TRBJ2-6, with 8 bases aligning to TRBD2. This CDR3 comprises 18 residues. V lost 1 base to trimming and J lost 2 bases; unmatched junction nucleotides: 7. Germline V gene data show CDR1 as MGHRA and CDR2 as YSYEKL.